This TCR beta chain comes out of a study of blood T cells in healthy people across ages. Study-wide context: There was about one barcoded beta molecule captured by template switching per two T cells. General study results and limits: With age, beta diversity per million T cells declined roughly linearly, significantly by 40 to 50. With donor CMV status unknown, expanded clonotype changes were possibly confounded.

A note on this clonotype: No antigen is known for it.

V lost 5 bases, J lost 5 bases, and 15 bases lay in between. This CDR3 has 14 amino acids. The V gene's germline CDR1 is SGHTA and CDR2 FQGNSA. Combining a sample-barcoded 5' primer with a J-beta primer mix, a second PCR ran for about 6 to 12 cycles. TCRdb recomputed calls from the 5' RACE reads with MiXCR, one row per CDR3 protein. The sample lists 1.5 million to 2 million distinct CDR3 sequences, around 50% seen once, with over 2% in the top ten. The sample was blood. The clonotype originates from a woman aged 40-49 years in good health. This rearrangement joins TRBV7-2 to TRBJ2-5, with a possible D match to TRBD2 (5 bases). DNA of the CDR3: TGTGCCAGCAGCCGACTACTTCTGGCGGAGACCCAGTACTTC. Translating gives CASSRLLLAETQYF.